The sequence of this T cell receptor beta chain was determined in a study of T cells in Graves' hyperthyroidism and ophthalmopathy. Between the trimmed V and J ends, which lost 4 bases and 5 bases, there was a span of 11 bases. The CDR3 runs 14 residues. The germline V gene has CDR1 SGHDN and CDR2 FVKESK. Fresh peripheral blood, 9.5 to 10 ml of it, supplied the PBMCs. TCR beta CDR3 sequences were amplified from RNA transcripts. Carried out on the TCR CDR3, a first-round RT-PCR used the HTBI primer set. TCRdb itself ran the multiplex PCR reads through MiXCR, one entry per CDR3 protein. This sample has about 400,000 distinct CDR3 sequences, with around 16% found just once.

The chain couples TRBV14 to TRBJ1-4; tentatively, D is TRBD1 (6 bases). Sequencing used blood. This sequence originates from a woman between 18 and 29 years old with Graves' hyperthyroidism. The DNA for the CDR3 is TGTGCCAGCAGCCTAACAGGGTGGAATGAAAAACTGTTTTTT. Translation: CASSLTGWNEKLFF.